The clone carrying this T cell receptor beta chain was observed at least ten times. Its antigen is not known. CDR3 and TCR beta VDJ profiling relied on genomic DNA as the template. TCRdb called the reads again in MiXCR, with one record for every CDR3 protein. The repertoire holds about 54,000 distinct CDR3 sequences, with approximately 54% as singletons. The sample is drawn from a study of CD8+CD57+ T cells in acquired aplastic anemia. Points from the study as a whole: Patients and controls were not found to differ significantly in CD8+ Simpson's diversity. The number of CD8+ CDR3 sequences shared by patients and controls was roughly 31.

Selection for sequencing was limited to patients who had shown CD8+CD57+ cell expansion by flow cytometry. Looked up from germline, CDR1 is MNHEY and CDR2 is SVGAGI. Trimming pared 4 bases from V and 3 bases from J, leaving 18 bases between. There are 16 residues in the CDR3. This TCR came from a human donor with aplastic anemia. The sequenced material came from sorted CD4+, CD8+, or CD8+CD57+ T cells (not recorded which) from PBMCs. The chain has TRBV6-5 and TRBJ1-2; possibly TRBD1 for D (6 bases). The DNA of the CDR3 is TGTGCCAGCAGTTCGGATTGGGGGGGGCGAGACTATGGCTACACCTTC. This sequence encodes CASSSDWGGRDYGYTF.